These 32 T cell receptor beta chains were all obtained from the same sample, sequenced in a study of cytomegalovirus exposure and HLA in healthy donors. The PCR employed 60 Vbeta primers together with 13 Jbeta primers. TCRdb's table, derived via immunoSEQ multiplex PCR, lists solely in-frame clones and lacks some. Altogether about 90,000 clones are present, around 71% being singletons, with the ten largest covering around 2.3%. The source material was PBMCs. The origin of the receptors is a man aged 25-45 years in good health and CMV-seronegative.

This chain joins TRBV27 and TRBJ1-1; D is unclear. This CDR3 region has 12 residues. The V gene lost 4 bases and the J gene lost 4 bases, with 7 bases spanning the gap. Looked up from germline, CDR1 is MNHEY and CDR2 is SMNVEV (reference sequence). The DNA for the CDR3 is TGTGCCAGCAGTTCTATCGGCACTGAAGCTTTCTTT. As protein: CASSSIGTEAFF.

This rearrangement joins TRBV7-9 to TRBJ2-7; D not certain. Germline lookup yields CDR1 SEHNR and CDR2 FQNEAQ (reference sequence). The germline V and J ends were trimmed by 5 bases and 2 bases, with 10 bases remaining between them. This CDR3 comprises 13 residues. CDR3 residues: CASSARLAYEQYF. CDR3 bases: TGTGCCAGCAGCGCCCGGCTAGCCTACGAGCAGTACTTC.

V usage is TRBV28 and J usage is TRBJ1-5; D is undetermined. Trimming pared 5 bases from V and 6 bases from J, leaving 8 bases between. This CDR3 has 12 residues. CDR1 and CDR2 from the germline V gene are MDHEN and SYDVKM. The CDR3: CASSAGSQPQHF. DNA for the CDR3: TGTGCCAGCAGTGCGGGGAGTCAGCCCCAGCATTTT.

The chain is built from TRBV7-2 and TRBJ1-1; 7 nucleotides align to TRBD1. There are 14 residues in the CDR3. Germline-derived CDR1 and CDR2 are SGHTA and FQGNSA. J lost 10 bases, V lost 2 bases, and 10 bases had no gene match. CDR3 sequence (DNA): TGTGCCAGCAGCTTAATCGGGACAGACCGCCGAGCTTTCTTT. Its protein product is CASSLIGTDRRAFF.

This clone was observed a few times. V is TRBV25-1 and J is TRBJ1-2; D is unresolved. Between the trimmed V and J ends, which lost 2 bases and 4 bases, there was a span of 17 bases. Germline assignment: CDR1 MGHDK and CDR2 SYGVNS. The CDR3 runs to 16 residues. CDR3 region: CASSEPGGRSGYGYTF. Here the CDR3 DNA reads TGTGCCAGCAGTGAACCTGGCGGGAGGTCGGGCTATGGCTACACCTTC.

This clone has a handful of counts. V is TRBV2 and J is TRBJ1-4; D is uncertain. The germline CDR1 and CDR2 sequences are SNHLY and FYNNEI. Trimming took off 3 bases at V and 8 bases at J, with 7 bases between the two ends. The CDR3 length is 12 residues. The CDR3 DNA reads as TGTGCCAGCAGTGACCCAGGAGAAAAACTGTTTTTT. It is translated as CASSDPGEKLFF.

The CDR3 DNA reads TGTGCCAGCAGCTCCCGGGACAGGCTAATCTCTGGGGCCAACGTCCTGACTTTC. Translating gives CASSSRDRLISGANVLTF. The chain uses TRBV5-4 and TRBJ2-6; 8 nucleotides line up with TRBD1. Germline-derived CDR1 and CDR2 are SGHNT and YYREEE (reference sequence). Germline trimming cut 3 bases from V and 0 bases from J; bases unmatched to any gene: 8. This CDR3 has 18 amino acids.

The rearrangement uses TRBV9 and TRBJ1-1; 7 bases map to TRBD1. Unmatched junction bases numbered 9, after V lost 3 bases and J lost 4 bases. Germline V CDR1 and CDR2: SGDLS, YYNGEE. CDR3 size: 15 residues. CDR3 DNA: TGTGCCAGCAGCGGTTTCGGACAGGTCGGCACTGAAGCTTTCTTT. Translating gives CASSGFGQVGTEAFF.

This clone was picked up a small number of times. The chain has TRBV27 and TRBJ2-7; no definite D call. Germline CDR1 is MNHEY and CDR2 is SMNVEV (reference sequence). This CDR3 has 14 residues. V was cut by 4 bases and J by 4 bases, with 14 bases left in between. The CDR3 protein is CASSSNSYGYEQYF. The CDR3 DNA reads TGTGCCAGCAGTTCGAACTCCTACGGTTACGAGCAGTACTTC.

This chain uses TRBV5-6 with TRBJ2-1; D is unresolved. Germline CDR1 is SGHDT and CDR2 is YYEEEE. The V and J ends lost 4 bases and 0 bases respectively, with 8 bases between them. This CDR3 is built from 14 residues. CDR3 residues: CASSPRISYNEQFF. As DNA, the CDR3 is TGTGCCAGCAGCCCCAGGATCTCCTACAATGAGCAGTTCTTC.

The chain combines TRBV4-2 with TRBJ1-5, with D hard to call. Germline V lookup: CDR1 LGHNA, CDR2 YNFKEQ. V lost 0 bases and J 0 bases, leaving 6 bases between the germline ends. The CDR3 extends over 15 amino acids. The CDR3 sequence: CASSQEPYSNQPQHF. The CDR3 coding sequence is TGTGCCAGCAGCCAAGAACCCTATAGCAATCAGCCCCAGCATTTT.

The chain combines TRBV6-1 with TRBJ1-3, with D maybe TRBD1 (5 bases). CDR1 MNHNS and CDR2 SASEGT come from the germline V gene. This CDR3 spans 15 amino acids. The V gene lost 5 bases and the J gene lost 0 bases, with 11 bases spanning the gap. In DNA, the CDR3 is TGTGCCAGCAGTATTAACAGGAGCTCTGGAAACACCATATATTTT. Translated, it gives CASSINRSSGNTIYF.

The rearrangement joins TRBV7-9 to TRBJ2-2, with a weak D call TRBD2 (5 bases). CDR1 SEHNR and CDR2 FQNEAQ come from the germline V gene (reference sequence). The V end was cut by 1 base, the J end by 6 bases, with 9 bases between. This CDR3 has 14 residues. In DNA, the CDR3 is TGTGCCAGCAGCTTAGAAATGAGGGCCGGGGAGCTGTTTTTT. This sequence encodes CASSLEMRAGELFF.

The chain joins TRBV5-1 to TRBJ1-5; tentative D call: TRBD1 (5 bases). In germline, CDR1 is SGHRS, CDR2 YFSETQ. Trimming took off 0 bases at V and 6 bases at J, with 13 bases between the two ends. This CDR3 spans 15 amino acids. CDR3 residues: CASSLGDQGSQPQHF. CDR3 sequence (DNA): TGCGCCAGCAGCTTGGGTGATCAGGGATCTCAGCCCCAGCATTTT.

V usage is TRBV19 and J usage is TRBJ2-1; TRBD2 matches 12 bases. Germline V gene data show CDR1 as LNHDA and CDR2 as SQIVND (reference sequence). Germline trimming cut 3 bases from V and 5 bases from J; bases unmatched to any gene: 5. This CDR3 contains 16 residues. The CDR3 DNA follows: TGTGCCAGTAGTATTGGTCTAGCGGGAGGGAACAATGAGCAGTTCTTC. It translates to CASSIGLAGGNNEQFF.

There are a few counts of this clone. The chain recombines TRBV4-3 with TRBJ2-3, with TRBD1 identical over 11 bases. With V trimmed by 2 bases and J by 3 bases, 10 bases remained unmatched. Germline-derived CDR1 and CDR2 are LGHNA and YSLEER. CDR3 length: 18 residues. The CDR3 loop is CASSQSFRTGGLTDTQYF. CDR3 nucleotide sequence: TGCGCCAGCAGCCAATCATTCCGGACAGGGGGCCTTACAGATACGCAGTATTTT.

Only one count was recorded for this clone. The chain is built from TRBV18 and TRBJ1-5; 7 bases fit TRBD1. Germline CDR1 and CDR2: KGHSH and LQKENI. J lost 5 bases, V lost 4 bases, and 14 bases had no gene match. CDR3 length equals 17 residues. This chain's CDR3 is CASSLTRQGQGDQPQHF. The CDR3, as DNA: TGTGCCAGCTCACTTACGCGACAGGGTCAAGGGGATCAGCCCCAGCATTTT.

The rearrangement joins TRBV18 to TRBJ1-3; 12 positions agree with TRBD1. The CDR3 sequence is 17 residues long. V gave up 0 bases and J gave up 1 base; unmatched junction bases: 1. The germline gives CDR1 KGHSH, CDR2 LQKENI. The CDR3 sequence: CASSPPGQGASGNTIYF. In DNA form, the CDR3 reads TGTGCCAGCTCACCACCGGGACAGGGGGCATCTGGAAACACCATATATTTT.

The V and J genes are TRBV28 and TRBJ2-7; D might be TRBD2 (5 bases). In germline, CDR1 is MDHEN, CDR2 SYDVKM. V shed 5 bases and J shed 1 base, with 6 bases lying between them. CDR3 length: 12 residues. Written as DNA, the CDR3 is TGTGCCAGCAGTCTAGCATCCTACGAGCAGTACTTC. Translation: CASSLASYEQYF.

This clone was seen more than once but under ten times. The chain uses TRBV5-6 and TRBJ2-1, with D tentatively TRBD1 (5 bases). Looked up from germline, CDR1 is SGHDT and CDR2 is YYEEEE. V was shortened by 1 base and J by 7 bases, with 21 bases between the two germline ends. This CDR3 comprises 17 residues. CDR3 in amino acids: CASSLPAGFAVGNEQFF. The CDR3 bases are TGTGCCAGCAGCTTGCCGGCAGGGTTCGCGGTGGGAAATGAGCAGTTCTTC.

The sample holds a few counts of this clone. This chain connects TRBV9 to TRBJ1-1; D may be TRBD1 (6 bases). This CDR3 has 15 amino acids. Germline CDR1 is SGDLS and CDR2 is YYNGEE. Trimming cost V 0 bases and J 1 base, with 10 bases left between them. CDR3 DNA sequence: TGTGCCAGCAGCGTAGTCGGGACACCGAACACTGAAGCTTTCTTT. Amino acid sequence: CASSVVGTPNTEAFF.

The chain uses TRBV27 and TRBJ1-5; possibly TRBD1 for D (6 bases). The CDR3 sequence is 14 residues long. Trimming shortened V by 6 bases and J by 1 base, and 10 bases separated the two germline ends. Germline V lookup: CDR1 MNHEY, CDR2 SMNVEV (reference sequence). The CDR3 DNA reads TGTGCCAGCAGGGGGGGGGCGAGCAATCAGCCCCAGCATTTT. Protein sequence: CASRGGASNQPQHF.

The V gene is TRBV7-2, the J gene TRBJ2-1; D remains unclear. The CDR3 contains 16 residues. The germline V gene has CDR1 SGHTA and CDR2 FQGNSA. V lost 6 bases, J lost 0 bases, and 15 bases lay in between. CDR3 region: CASSPQPQSSYNEQFF. In DNA, the CDR3 is TGTGCCAGCAGTCCCCAACCACAGAGCTCCTACAATGAGCAGTTCTTC.

The chain carries TRBV28 and TRBJ1-3, with D hard to call. Germline loops: CDR1 MDHEN, CDR2 SYDVKM. The CDR3 is 12 amino acids. The V and J ends lost 2 bases and 7 bases respectively, with 6 bases between them. CDR3 DNA sequence: TGTGCCAGCAGTTTAGGCGGCAACACCATATATTTT. This gives the protein CASSLGGNTIYF.

This clone was observed a few times. The CDR3 here is CASSIDRGSYEQYF. CDR3 nucleotide sequence: TGTGCCAGCAGCATTGACAGGGGGTCCTACGAGCAGTACTTC. This chain links TRBV7-3 with TRBJ2-7; 9 bases match TRBD1. Per germline, CDR1 SGHTA and CDR2 FQGTGA. The V and J ends lost 5 bases and 1 base, in that order; junction bases with no gene match: 3. CDR3 length: 14 residues.

The CDR3 loop reads CASSAQGAREAFF. CDR3 sequence (DNA): TGTGCCAGCAGCGCCCAGGGGGCCAGGGAAGCTTTCTTT. The V and J genes are TRBV11-2 and TRBJ1-1, with 8 positions matching TRBD1. Trimming removed 5 bases from V and 8 bases from J; junction bases left unmatched: 7. In germline, CDR1 is SGHAT, CDR2 FQNNGV. The CDR3 spans 13 residues.

The J gene is TRBJ1-2, the V gene TRBV5-1; 7 bases fit TRBD1. CDR1 and CDR2 from the germline V gene are SGHRS and YFSETQ. This CDR3 comprises 15 residues. Losses at the gene ends were 0 bases for V and 5 bases for J; bases not matched to a gene: 7. The CDR3 nucleotides are TGCGCCAGCAGCTTGGCGACAGGGCCTGGTTATGGCTACACCTTC. Encoded protein: CASSLATGPGYGYTF.

As regards this clone: The sample holds other DNA sequences that translate to the same CDR3. The rearrangement uses TRBV19 and TRBJ1-3, with D unclear. Deletions cut 4 bases from V and 0 bases from J, with 7 bases between. This CDR3 has 14 residues. Germline V CDR1 and CDR2: LNHDA, SQIVND (reference sequence). The CDR3 nucleotides read TGTGCCAGTAGTACCGGGAGCTCTGGAAACACCATATATTTT. Its protein product is CASSTGSSGNTIYF.

The V call is TRBV7-2, the J call TRBJ2-7; a possible D gene is TRBD1 (5 bases). Germline lookup yields CDR1 SGHTA and CDR2 FQGNSA. CDR3 size: 12 residues. Trimming took 5 bases from V and 4 from J, leaving 9 bases between them. The CDR3 DNA sequence: TGTGCCAGCAGCACTCAGGGTTACGAGCAGTACTTC. Encoded protein: CASSTQGYEQYF. The full variable domain, in which reference TRBV7-2 and TRBJ2-7 provide the parts outside the CDR3, is GAGVSQSPSNKVTEKGKDVELRCDPISGHTALYWYRQSLGQGLEFLIYFQGNSAPDKSGLPSDRFSAERTGGSVSTLTIQRTQQEDSAVYLCASSTQGYEQYFGPGTRLTVT.

Points on this clone: Additional DNA sequences in this sample encode the identical CDR3. The chain has TRBV4-3 and TRBJ1-6, with a tentative D call TRBD1 (5 bases). The CDR3 has 15 residues. Trimming pared 0 bases from V and 5 bases from J, leaving 8 bases between. The germline V gene has CDR1 LGHNA and CDR2 YSLEER. As DNA, the CDR3 is TGCGCCAGCAGCCAAGATCGGGGGAATAATTCACCCCTCCACTTT. This gives the protein CASSQDRGNNSPLHF.

The V gene is TRBV2, the J gene TRBJ2-2; the match to TRBD2 covers 11 bases. This CDR3 spans 15 amino acids. V lost 5 bases, J lost 6 bases, and 5 bases stayed unmatched. Per germline, CDR1 SNHLY and CDR2 FYNNEI. The chain's CDR3 is CASSPGLAAAGELFF. In DNA form, the CDR3 reads TGTGCCAGCAGTCCGGGACTAGCGGCTGCCGGGGAGCTGTTTTTT.

The chain uses TRBV5-1 and TRBJ1-2; TRBD1 is a possible D gene (6 bases). This CDR3 spans 14 amino acids. V lost 0 bases and J lost 2, with 8 bases in between. Germline CDR1 is SGHRS and CDR2 is YFSETQ. In DNA, the CDR3 is TGCGCCAGCAGCTTGGACACAGGGAACTATGGCTACACCTTC. Amino acids: CASSLDTGNYGYTF. The full variable domain, completed using reference TRBV5-1 and TRBJ1-2, is KAGVTQTPRYLIKTRGQQVTLSCSPISGHRSVSWYQQTPGQGLQFLFEYFSETQRNKGNFPGRFSGRQFSNSRSEMNVSTLELGDSALYLCASSLDTGNYGYTFGSGTRLTVV.